The next 12 T cell receptor beta chains were all read from a single sample in a study of a mutant IDH1 vaccine in newly diagnosed glioma. This sample's time point: week 5, during vaccination. In every dose of vaccine, 300 ug of mutant IDH1 20-mer peptide was given alongside topical imiquimod. These receptors' antigens are unknown. The protocol was immunoSEQ multiplex PCR, while the TCRdb copy is restricted to in-frame clones and leaves out a portion. The sample shows around 56,000 clones, around 82% of them seen only once. The input for sequencing was PBMCs, taken from a glioma patient whose treatment included an IDH1 peptide vaccine. Source of these receptors: a young woman with glioma. Some clones in this sample may be carry-over from other donors' samples.

This clone came up a few times. The V gene is TRBV9, the J gene TRBJ1-2; 8 bases are shared with TRBD1. Germline loops: CDR1 SGDLS, CDR2 YYNGEE. After removal of 4 bases from V and 4 bases from J, the junction contained 9 bases not matched to a gene. This CDR3 has 15 residues. CDR3 bases: TGTGCCAGCAGCCCCACCGGACAGGGCCTCTATGGCTACACCTTC. It codes for CASSPTGQGLYGYTF.

The V gene is TRBV7-9, the J gene TRBJ1-5; 10 bases are a match to TRBD1. The ends lost 1 base at V and 6 bases at J; junction bases unmatched: 3. The CDR3 length is 15 residues. Per germline, CDR1 SEHNR and CDR2 FQNEAQ (reference sequence). CDR3 nucleotide sequence: TGTGCCAGCAGCTTAGGACAGGGGGCAGGTCAGCCCCAGCATTTT. Amino acid sequence: CASSLGQGAGQPQHF.

The CDR3 is CASSKPGLAYEQYF. In nucleotides, the CDR3 is TGTGCCAGCAGTAAGCCGGGACTAGCGTACGAGCAGTACTTC. The genes are TRBV6-5 and TRBJ2-7; 10 nucleotides align to TRBD2. V trimming: 5 bases; J trimming: 4 bases; junction bases outside the gene matches: 5. CDR3 length: 14 amino acids. Per germline, CDR1 MNHEY and CDR2 SVGAGI.

Comment on this clone: A much larger clone lies one base from this, so it may be a read error. This chain joins TRBV30 and TRBJ1-1; weak D call: TRBD1 (5 bases). Germline V gives CDR1 GTSNPN, CDR2 SVGIG (reference sequence). The CDR3 covers 13 residues. CDR3 nucleotide sequence: TGTGCCTGGAGTGAGGGGACCGACACTGAAGATTTCTTT. Translation gives CAWSEGTDTEDFF. The whole variable domain, remainder taken from reference TRBV30 and TRBJ1-1, is SQTIHQWPATLVQPVGSPLSLECTVEGTSNPNLYWYRQAAGRGLQLLFYSVGIGQISSEVPQNLSASRPQDRQFILSSKKLLLSDSGFYLCAWSEGTDTEDFFGQGTRLTVV.

This clone was recorded a few times. V and J are TRBV5-6 and TRBJ1-5; 7 bases match TRBD1. Per the germline V gene, CDR1 is SGHDT and CDR2 is YYEEEE. The CDR3 loop spans 13 amino acids. The junction had 1 base not matched to a gene; V was cut back by 1 base and J by 6 bases. CDR3 sequence: CASSLTGVQPQHF. The CDR3 coding sequence is TGTGCCAGCAGCTTGACAGGGGTTCAGCCCCAGCATTTT.

The chain is built from TRBV11-1 and TRBJ1-4; D not certain. Germline CDR1 is SGHAT and CDR2 is FQDESV (reference sequence). The length of the CDR3 is 13 residues. Deletions cut 0 bases from V and 11 bases from J, with 10 bases between. In DNA form, the CDR3 reads TGTGCCAGCAGCTTAGCGACCTGGGAGAAACTGTTTTTT. Amino acids: CASSLATWEKLFF.

This clone was detected once. The chain links TRBV7-9 to TRBJ2-2, with D maybe TRBD1 (5 bases). The ends were cut back, 7 bases at V and 0 bases at J, with 15 bases in the middle. The CDR3 is 16 amino acids. Germline V lookup: CDR1 SEHNR, CDR2 FQNEAQ (reference sequence). CDR3 coding DNA: TGTGCCAGCACCTCCAGGGTCCCCTCGAACACCGGGGAGCTGTTTTTT. Amino acid sequence: CASTSRVPSNTGELFF.

V and J are TRBV5-4 and TRBJ2-3; 7 bases agree with TRBD1. Germline-derived CDR1 and CDR2 are SGHNT and YYREEE (reference sequence). V trimming: 0 bases; J trimming: 4 bases; junction bases outside the gene matches: 11. This CDR3 has 17 residues. The CDR3 DNA follows: TGTGCCAGCAGCTTGGTCTCGAGCAGGGGGATCCCAGATACGCAGTATTTT. Amino acids: CASSLVSSRGIPDTQYF.

The chain links TRBV6-6 to TRBJ1-5; D is ambiguous. Deletions cut 6 bases from V and 0 bases from J, with 6 bases between. Germline assignment: CDR1 MNHNY and CDR2 SVGAGI (reference sequence). CDR3 size: 13 residues. CDR3 in amino acids: CASRADSNQPQHF. CDR3 DNA: TGTGCCAGCAGGGCAGATAGCAATCAGCCCCAGCATTTT.

In this sample, this clone turned up a few times. V usage is TRBV5-6 and J usage is TRBJ2-5; weak D call: TRBD1 (5 bases). This CDR3 comprises 13 residues. V lost 3 bases, J lost 1 base, and 7 bases lay in between. Germline V CDR1 and CDR2: SGHDT, YYEEEE. CDR3: CASSSTGQETQYF. In DNA, the CDR3 is TGTGCCAGCAGCTCCACAGGCCAAGAGACCCAGTACTTC.

As regards this clone: As the CDR3 is not closed by the conserved phenylalanine or tryptophan, this likely results from a read error. The gene calls are TRBV13 and TRBJ2-3; 7 bases align to TRBD2. V shed 4 bases, J shed 1 base, and the junction held 5 bases outside the gene matches. This CDR3 has 15 amino acids. The germline gives CDR1 PRHDT, CDR2 FYEKMQ (reference sequence). The CDR3 region has the DNA TGTGCCAGCAGCTGGGGACTAACGGGCACAGATACGCAGTATCTT. Its translation is CASSWGLTGTDTQYL.

CDR3 DNA sequence: TGTGCCAGCAGCTTGACTAGCGGGAGGAACTCCTACAATGAGCAGTTCTTC. Translated, it gives CASSLTSGRNSYNEQFF. The J gene is TRBJ2-1, the V gene TRBV27, with TRBD2 matching over 13 bases. From germline, CDR1 is MNHEY and CDR2 SMNVEV (reference sequence). Germline trimming cut 6 bases from V and 0 bases from J; bases unmatched to any gene: 5. The CDR3 length is 17 residues.